Below, 14 T cell receptor beta chains from the same sample are listed, as sequenced in a study of T cell changes during pregnancy in multiple sclerosis (dated by TCRdb to the late 2010s). Library prep was done by the immunoSEQ multiplex PCR assay. TCRdb took over this immuneACCESS table, retaining in-frame rearrangements with V and J assigned. Such tables are incomplete; in checked studies, under half of the missing clones stem from an unresolved V gene, and the remainder is unexplained. The sample data list 70,000 to 100,000 clones, and approximately 95% of these were observed just once. Of the sample, around 4.1% falls within the top ten clones. Sample: peripheral blood, taken in the first trimester of pregnancy. The receptors were sampled from a female donor with multiple sclerosis, enrolled in a pregnancy study.

The CDR3 is CATRGGNYGYTF. The CDR3 DNA reads as TGTGCCACCAGGGGGGGAAACTATGGCTACACCTTC. The J gene is TRBJ1-2, the V gene TRBV27, with TRBD1 matching 7 bases. The ends lost 10 bases at V and 2 bases at J; junction bases unmatched: 4. The length of the CDR3 is 12 residues. The germline V gene encodes CDR1 MNHEY and CDR2 SMNVEV (reference sequence).

The chain recombines TRBV2 with TRBJ1-2; the D gene is possibly TRBD1 (5 bases). Per germline, CDR1 SNHLY and CDR2 FYNNEI. CDR3 length: 16 residues. The V gene lost 0 bases and the J gene lost 0 bases, with 11 bases spanning the gap. The CDR3 sequence: CASSEARAETNYGYTF. Written as DNA, the CDR3 is TGTGCCAGCAGTGAAGCCAGGGCCGAGACTAACTATGGCTACACCTTC.

The V call is TRBV6-1, the J call TRBJ2-2; D gene uncertain. CDR1 is MNHNS, CDR2 SASEGT, per germline. The CDR3 is 10 residues long. Trimming took off 6 bases at V and 15 bases at J, with 11 bases between the two ends. The CDR3 DNA is TGTGCCAGCAGCACAGCCCAGATGTTTTTT. Translation gives CASSTAQMFF.

J is TRBJ1-4 and V is TRBV5-4; D is possibly TRBD1 (5 bases). The CDR3 loop spans 14 amino acids. Trimming took 6 bases from V and 6 from J, leaving 15 bases between them. Germline lookup yields CDR1 SGHNT and CDR2 YYREEE (reference sequence). For the CDR3, the DNA is TGTGCCAGCAAATTCTCGGGAGGGGATGAAAAACTGTTTTTT. Its translation is CASKFSGGDEKLFF.

The gene calls are TRBV5-6 and TRBJ2-5; TRBD2 matches 13 bases. This CDR3 has 18 residues. Germline trimming cut 2 bases from V and 5 bases from J; bases unmatched to any gene: 12. CDR1 is SGHDT and CDR2 is YYEEEE in the germline V gene. CDR3 region: CASSFETSGGNYGETQYF. The DNA of the CDR3 is TGTGCCAGCAGCTTCGAGACTAGCGGGGGGAACTACGGGGAGACCCAGTACTTC.

This chain joins TRBV6-1 and TRBJ1-6; D is undetermined. Germline CDR1 and CDR2: MNHNS and SASEGT. V was clipped by 6 bases and J by 9 bases, with 12 bases between them. The length of the CDR3 is 13 residues. The CDR3 coding sequence is TGTGCCAGCAGCCCCCAAGCGGGTTCACCCCTCCACTTT. Translation gives CASSPQAGSPLHF.

This chain uses TRBV21-1 with TRBJ1-4. TRBV21-1 is described as a pseudogene. The CDR3 contains 23 residues. CDR3 nucleotide sequence: TGTGCCGGCTACCAACAACCTGGGCTTTCCTCGGGCAGGGCCGGAGGGGATAATGAAAAACTGTTTTTT. Translation gives CAGYQQPGLSSGRAGGDNEKLFF.

In regard to this clone: At the DNA level, this CDR3 is encoded by other sequences in the same sample as well. The DNA for the CDR3 is TGTGCCAGCAGTTTACAGGGAGGCTATGGCTACACCTTC. Encoded protein: CASSLQGGYGYTF. The chain is built from TRBV27 and TRBJ1-2; the D gene is possibly TRBD1 (5 bases). Germline V lookup: CDR1 MNHEY, CDR2 SMNVEV (reference sequence). The CDR3 runs to 13 residues. The V and J ends lost 2 bases and 4 bases respectively, with 8 bases between them.

The V gene is TRBV9, the J gene TRBJ2-7; 10 nucleotides line up with TRBD2. The length of the CDR3 is 17 residues. V shed 2 bases and J 2 bases; nucleotides not matched to a gene: 10. Germline V lookup: CDR1 SGDLS, CDR2 YYNGEE. CDR3 sequence reads: CASSVGPPGLATYEQYF. The DNA of the CDR3 is TGTGCCAGCAGCGTTGGCCCCCCGGGACTAGCGACCTACGAGCAGTACTTC.

V is TRBV7-2 and J is TRBJ2-7, with D tentatively TRBD2 (6 bases). With 2 bases removed from V and 3 bases from J, the gap between germline ends came to 14 bases. This CDR3 contains 15 residues. Germline lookup yields CDR1 SGHTA and CDR2 FQGNSA. CDR3 sequence: CASSLSNAGFYEQYF. CDR3 DNA: TGTGCCAGCAGCTTATCGAATGCGGGGTTCTACGAGCAGTACTTC.

A note on this clone: Sequence at one end of the junction differs from germline and may be a read error. V and J are TRBV7-7 and TRBJ2-2; 7 bases are shared with TRBD1. CDR1 is SSHAT, CDR2 FNYEAQ, per germline (reference sequence). The CDR3 extends over 14 amino acids. The DNA of the CDR3 is TGTGCTAGCAGCCGGGACAGAAACACCGGGGAGCTGTTTTTT. This translates into CASSRDRNTGELFF.

The chain carries TRBV5-4 and TRBJ2-1; D unresolved. V lost 5 bases and J 0 bases, leaving 12 bases between the germline ends. From germline, CDR1 is SGHNT and CDR2 YYREEE (reference sequence). CDR3 size: 15 residues. CDR3 in amino acids: CASRAERSSYNEQFF. Here the CDR3 DNA reads TGTGCCAGCAGGGCAGAGAGGAGCTCCTACAATGAGCAGTTCTTC. The variable domain in full, with the rest retrieved from reference TRBV5-4 and TRBJ2-1, is ETGVTQSPTHLIKTRGQQVTLRCSSQSGHNTVSWYQQALGQGPQFIFQYYREEENGRGNFPPRFSGLQFPNYSSELNVNALELDDSALYLCASRAERSSYNEQFFGPGTRLTVL.

This chain joins TRBV14 and TRBJ2-7, with TRBD1 matching 8 bases. CDR1 is SGHDN and CDR2 is FVKESK in the germline V gene. The CDR3 loop spans 14 amino acids. The V segment lost 6 bases and the J segment 7 bases; nucleotides outside the gene matches: 11. The DNA for the CDR3 is TGTGCCAGCAGTTCCCATCAGGGGGCTCGGGAGCAGTACTTC. Its protein product is CASSSHQGAREQYF.

The gene calls are TRBV7-8 and TRBJ2-5; D remains unclear. Germline V CDR1 and CDR2: SGHVS, FQNEAQ. Trimming left V 3 bases short and J 4 bases short, with 9 bases between. The CDR3 sequence is 13 residues long. CDR3 sequence (DNA): TGTGCCAGCAGCTTTCTCGTCGGAGAGACCCAGTACTTC. This encodes CASSFLVGETQYF.